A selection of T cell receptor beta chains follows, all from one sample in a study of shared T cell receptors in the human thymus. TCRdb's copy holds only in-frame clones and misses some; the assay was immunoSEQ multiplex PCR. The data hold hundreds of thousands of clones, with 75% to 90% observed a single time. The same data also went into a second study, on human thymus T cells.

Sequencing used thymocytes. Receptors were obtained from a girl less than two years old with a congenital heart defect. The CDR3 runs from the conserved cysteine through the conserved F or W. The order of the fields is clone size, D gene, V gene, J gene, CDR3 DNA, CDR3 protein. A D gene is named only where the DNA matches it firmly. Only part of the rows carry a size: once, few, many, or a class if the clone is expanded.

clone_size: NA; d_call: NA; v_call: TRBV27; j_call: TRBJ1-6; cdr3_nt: TGTGCCAGCAGTTCACTCGGGAGGGCCTTTGGCCCCTATAATTCACCCCTCCACTTT; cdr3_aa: CASSSLGRAFGPYNSPLHF
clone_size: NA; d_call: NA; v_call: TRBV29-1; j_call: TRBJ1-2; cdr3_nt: TGCAGCGTTACACAGGGCCAGCCACCGCCCTATGGCTACACCTTC; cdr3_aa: CSVTQGQPPPYGYTF
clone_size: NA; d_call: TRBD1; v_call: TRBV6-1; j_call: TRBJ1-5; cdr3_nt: TGTGCCAGCCTCGGGCGGGACAGGAGAGCCCAGCATTTT; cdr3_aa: CASLGRDRRAQHF
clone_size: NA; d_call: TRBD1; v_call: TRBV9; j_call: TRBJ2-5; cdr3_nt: TGTGCCAGCAGCGTATACTGGACAGGAAACCAAGAGACCCAGTACTTC; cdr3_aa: CASSVYWTGNQETQYF
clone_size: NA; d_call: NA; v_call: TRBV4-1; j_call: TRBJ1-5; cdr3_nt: TGCGCCAGCAGCCAAGGAGCGGGGGAGGATCAGCCCCAGCATTTT; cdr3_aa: CASSQGAGEDQPQHF
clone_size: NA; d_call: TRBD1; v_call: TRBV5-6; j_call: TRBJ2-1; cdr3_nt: TGTGCCAGCATAAGACAGGGGGCGCGATCCTACAATGAGCAGTTCTTC; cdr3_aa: CASIRQGARSYNEQFF
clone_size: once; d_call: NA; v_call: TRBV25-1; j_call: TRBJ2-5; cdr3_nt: TGTGCCAGCAGTCCTACCGCTGGCGGGGTAAGAGGGGAGCAGTACTTC; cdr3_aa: CASSPTAGGVRGEQYF
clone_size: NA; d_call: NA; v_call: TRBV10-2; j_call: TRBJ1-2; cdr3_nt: TGCGCCAGCTGGGATGGGAGGGCGTTCTATGGCTACACCTTC; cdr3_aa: CASWDGRAFYGYTF
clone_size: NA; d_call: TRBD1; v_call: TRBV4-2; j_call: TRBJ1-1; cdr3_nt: TGTGCCAGCAGCCAGCGGGACAGTCGCATGAACACTGAAGCTTTCTTT; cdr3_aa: CASSQRDSRMNTEAFF
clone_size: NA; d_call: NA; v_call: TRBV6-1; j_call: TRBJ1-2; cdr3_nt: TGTGCCAGCAGTGAACATACTAACTACTATGGCTACACCTTC; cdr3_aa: CASSEHTNYYGYTF
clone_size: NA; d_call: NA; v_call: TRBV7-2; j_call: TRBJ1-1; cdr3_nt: TGTGCCAGCAGCTTAAACGGGATATCGAACACTGAAGCTTTCTTT; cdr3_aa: CASSLNGISNTEAFF
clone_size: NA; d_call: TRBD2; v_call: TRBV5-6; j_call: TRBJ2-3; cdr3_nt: TGTGCCAGCAGCTTGTCTTGGCTAGCGGGGGGGCGCAGCACAGATACGCAGTATTTT; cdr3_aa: CASSLSWLAGGRSTDTQYF
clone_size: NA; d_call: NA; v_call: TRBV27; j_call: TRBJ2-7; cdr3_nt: TGTGCCAGCAGTCCTCACGTTACAGTCGTATTGGGGCCCGAGCAGTACTTC; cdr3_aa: CASSPHVTVVLGPEQYF
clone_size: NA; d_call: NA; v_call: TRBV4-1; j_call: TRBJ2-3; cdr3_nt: TGCGCCAGCAGCCAAGTTCAGGGATCCCACCCCACAGATACGCAGTATTTT; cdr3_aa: CASSQVQGSHPTDTQYF
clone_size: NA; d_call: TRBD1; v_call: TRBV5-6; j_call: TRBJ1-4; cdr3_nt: TGTGCCAGCAGCTTGGAGGGGGACAGGGTCCCCACTAATGAAAAACTGTTTTTT; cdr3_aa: CASSLEGDRVPTNEKLFF
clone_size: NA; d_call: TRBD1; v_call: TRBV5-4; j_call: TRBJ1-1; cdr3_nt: TGTGCCAGCAGCGGATACAGGGGACCTGAAGCTTTCTTT; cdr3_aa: CASSGYRGPEAFF